Listed below are T cell receptor beta chains from one sample, sequenced in a study of T-cell memory formation after mild COVID-19. Using its own MiXCR run on the 5' RACE reads, TCRdb lists one record per CDR3 protein. The sample records hundreds of thousands of distinct CDR3 sequences, less than 25% being singletons. Sequenced input: PBMCs or a T cell subset sorted from them (not recorded which). Receptors were obtained from an adult woman who had mild COVID-19 (a few samples of this study predate the infection). Cell type and time point are not known. Both conserved end residues are part of each CDR3. The D gene is left open where the match is weak. The size entry is marked missing in some rows and otherwise reads once, few, many or a size class.

abundance,d_gene,v_gene,j_gene,CDR3aa,CDR3nt
.,TRBD1,TRBV7-3,TRBJ2-2,CASSLSEPRQGITGELFF,TGTGCCAGCAGCTTAAGTGAGCCGAGACAGGGTATCACCGGGGAGCTGTTTTTT
.,.,TRBV6-5,TRBJ1-5,CASSYGRGNQPQHF,TGTGCCAGCAGTTACGGACGGGGCAATCAGCCCCAGCATTTT
.,.,TRBV7-8,TRBJ2-1,CASSSGLEVEQFF,TGTGCCAGCAGCTCGGGACTTGAGGTTGAGCAGTTCTTC
few,TRBD1,TRBV7-9,TRBJ2-5,CASRPPDRGPQETQYF,TGTGCCAGCAGGCCCCCCGACAGGGGCCCCCAAGAGACCCAGTACTTC
few,TRBD2,TRBV27,TRBJ2-1,CASSLGLAGGSSYNEQFF,TGTGCCAGCAGCTTGGGACTAGCGGGGGGGAGCTCCTACAATGAGCAGTTCTTC
once,.,TRBV19,TRBJ2-7,CASSVQVSYEQYF,TGTGCCAGTAGTGTACAGGTATCCTACGAGCAGTACTTC
few,TRBD1,TRBV20-1,TRBJ2-7,CSASRGRRSNEQYF,TGCAGTGCTAGCAGGGGGCGCAGATCGAACGAGCAGTACTTC
few,TRBD1,TRBV29-1,TRBJ2-3,CSVQGITGDTDTQYF,TGCAGCGTTCAGGGGATAACAGGGGACACAGATACGCAGTATTTT
.,.,TRBV27,TRBJ2-2,CASSFGSGVTGELFF,TGTGCCAGCAGTTTTGGGTCAGGGGTAACCGGGGAGCTGTTTTTT
.,.,TRBV20-1,TRBJ1-6,CSANEEGSYNSPLHF,TGCAGTGCTAACGAGGAGGGCTCCTATAATTCACCCCTCCACTTT
.,.,TRBV9,TRBJ1-2,CASSQPGTNYGYTF,TGTGCCAGCAGCCAGCCCGGGACCAACTATGGCTACACCTTC
.,TRBD2,TRBV11-2,TRBJ2-1,CASKGLAGPGAVNEQFF,TGTGCCAGCAAGGGACTAGCGGGACCGGGGGCGGTGAATGAGCAGTTCTTC
few,.,TRBV20-1,TRBJ2-1,CSARVSGLNEQFF,TGCAGTGCTAGAGTGAGCGGCCTCAATGAGCAGTTCTTC
.,.,TRBV4-1,TRBJ2-7,CASSQGPLGRAEQYF,TGCGCCAGCAGCCAAGGACCTTTAGGAAGGGCCGAGCAGTACTTC
.,.,TRBV7-9,TRBJ2-3,CASSSALLGTPDF,TGTGCCAGCAGCTCAGCCCTACTTGGGACGCCGGATTTT
few,TRBD2,TRBV5-1,TRBJ2-1,CASSGRVRLVNEQFF,TGCGCCAGCAGCGGGAGGGTACGGCTAGTCAATGAGCAGTTCTTC
.,TRBD2,TRBV20-1,TRBJ2-1,CSASPELAGEEQFF,TGCAGTGCTAGTCCGGAACTAGCGGGAGAAGAGCAGTTCTTC
few,.,TRBV15,TRBJ1-4,CATSRDGGNEKLFF,TGTGCCACCAGCAGAGATGGAGGGAATGAAAAACTGTTTTTT
.,.,TRBV4-3,TRBJ1-1,CASSADPWLNTEAFF,TGCGCCAGCAGCGCCGATCCTTGGCTGAACACTGAAGCTTTCTTT
.,.,TRBV29-1,TRBJ2-3,CSVWTEIGTDTQYF,TGCAGCGTTTGGACGGAGATCGGCACAGATACGCAGTATTTT
.,.,TRBV11-2,TRBJ2-7,CASSYLFLGPAYEQYF,TGTGCCAGCAGCTACTTATTTCTCGGGCCTGCCTACGAGCAGTACTTC
.,.,TRBV4-2,TRBJ2-7,CASSHSRSGFDSYEQYF,TGTGCCAGCAGCCACTCTAGGAGCGGGTTTGACTCCTACGAGCAGTACTTC
.,.,TRBV29-1,TRBJ2-1,CSVDSGSNEQFF,TGCAGCGTGGATTCTGGCAGCAATGAGCAGTTCTTC
.,.,TRBV11-1,TRBJ2-5,CASGSTFSETQYF,TGTGCCAGCGGGAGTACATTCTCGGAGACCCAGTACTTC
once,.,TRBV5-1,TRBJ2-7,CASRLGGDIDEQYF,TGCGCCAGCAGACTAGGGGGGGATATCGACGAGCAGTACTTC
.,TRBD1,TRBV9,TRBJ1-1,CASSVAPTGSTEAFF,TGTGCCAGCAGCGTAGCCCCGACAGGGTCCACTGAAGCTTTCTTT
.,.,TRBV20-1,TRBJ2-4,CSAQRWEHDKNIQYF,TGCAGTGCTCAGAGGTGGGAGCATGACAAAAACATTCAGTACTTC
few,.,TRBV7-7,TRBJ2-1,CASSVKQSSYNEQFF,TGTGCTAGCAGCGTTAAACAGAGCTCCTACAATGAGCAGTTCTTC
few,TRBD2,TRBV7-2,TRBJ2-5,CASSFTSGGYQETQYF,TGTGCCAGCAGCTTTACTAGCGGCGGGTACCAAGAGACCCAGTACTTC
few,.,TRBV19,TRBJ2-1,CASSIAKGGSSYNEQFF,TGTGCCAGTAGTATAGCAAAGGGGGGCTCCTCCTACAATGAGCAGTTCTTC
.,TRBD2,TRBV5-1,TRBJ2-3,CASSAGLAGTFTQYF,TGCGCCAGCAGCGCCGGACTAGCGGGAACTTTTACGCAGTATTTT
.,TRBD1,TRBV12-3/TRBV12-4,TRBJ2-7,CASSYDRVEQYF,TGTGCCAGCAGTTATGACAGGGTCGAGCAGTACTTC
.,.,TRBV27,TRBJ2-1,CASTTVGGSYNEQFF,TGTGCCAGCACCACGGTAGGAGGCTCCTACAATGAGCAGTTCTTC
.,.,TRBV7-6,TRBJ2-2,CASSRGGANTGELFF,TGTGCCAGCAGCCGCGGGGGCGCGAACACCGGGGAGCTGTTTTTT
few,TRBD1,TRBV6-5,TRBJ1-1,CASSQHRGHTEAFF,TGTGCCAGCAGCCAACACAGGGGGCACACTGAAGCTTTCTTT
few,.,TRBV7-9,TRBJ1-2,CASSHDSGYTF,TGTGCCAGCAGCCACGATAGTGGCTACACCTTC
few,.,TRBV3-1,TRBJ2-4,CASSQDTLWQLQGPKNIQYF,TGTGCCAGCAGCCAAGACACACTCTGGCAGCTACAGGGCCCCAAAAACATTCAGTACTTC
.,.,TRBV6-2/TRBV6-3,TRBJ2-7,CASSQTVHEQYF,TGTGCCAGCAGTCAGACAGTCCACGAGCAGTACTTC
few,.,TRBV6-6,TRBJ2-1,CATWGESSYNEQFF,TGTGCCACCTGGGGGGAGTCCTCCTACAATGAGCAGTTCTTC
few,TRBD2,TRBV9,TRBJ2-1,CASSVVGSGGSYNEQFF,TGTGCCAGCAGCGTAGTGGGCAGCGGGGGAAGCTACAATGAGCAGTTCTTC
.,.,TRBV2,TRBJ2-5,CASSEVSGETQYF,TGTGCCAGCAGTGAGGTCTCAGGAGAGACCCAGTACTTC
few,.,TRBV4-3,TRBJ2-7,CASSQGGTYEQYF,TGCGCCAGCAGCCAAGGCGGCACCTACGAGCAGTACTTC
.,TRBD1,TRBV20-1,TRBJ1-1,CSARDPDDRGGTEAFF,TGCAGTGCTAGAGATCCGGACGACAGGGGAGGGACTGAAGCTTTCTTT
.,TRBD1,TRBV23-1,TRBJ1-5,CASRSTGTDETNQPQHF,TGCGCCAGCAGATCGACCGGGACAGACGAGACCAATCAGCCCCAGCATTTT
few,TRBD1,TRBV10-3,TRBJ1-1,CAISEGATGTGRTEAFF,TGTGCCATCAGTGAGGGGGCGACAGGGACGGGTCGCACTGAAGCTTTCTTT
.,.,TRBV2,TRBJ2-3,CASSEMVRSARSTDTQYF,TGTGCCAGCAGCGAAATGGTTCGGTCGGCCCGTAGCACAGATACGCAGTATTTT
.,TRBD2,TRBV7-2,TRBJ2-5,CASSLWGGRETQYF,TGTGCCAGCAGCTTATGGGGGGGTCGTGAGACCCAGTACTTC
few,TRBD1,TRBV7-8,TRBJ2-3,CASHRGNSTDTQYF,TGTGCCAGCCACAGGGGGAATAGCACAGATACGCAGTATTTT
few,.,TRBV7-6,TRBJ1-2,CASSLGEPRDGFYGYTF,TGTGCCAGCAGCTTAGGTGAACCCCGGGACGGATTCTATGGCTACACCTTC
few,.,TRBV20-1,TRBJ2-7,CSATLDKFPYEQYF,TGCAGTGCTACTTTGGACAAGTTCCCCTACGAGCAGTACTTC
.,TRBD1,TRBV7-2,TRBJ2-7,CASSRPQGTTYEQYF,TGTGCCAGCAGCCGCCCACAGGGGACGACCTACGAGCAGTACTTC
few,TRBD2,TRBV7-6,TRBJ2-1,CASSLGGGWYNEQFF,TGTGCCAGCAGCTTAGGGGGGGGTTGGTACAATGAGCAGTTCTTC
.,TRBD1,TRBV19,TRBJ2-1,CASRKSGTGHNEQFF,TGTGCCAGTAGAAAGTCCGGGACAGGGCACAATGAGCAGTTCTTC
many,TRBD1,TRBV6-5,TRBJ2-5,CASLPVHTGGGTQYF,TGTGCCAGCCTACCGGTTCATACAGGGGGAGGAACCCAGTACTTC
.,.,TRBV5-6,TRBJ2-7,CASSLPTVSSYEQYF,TGTGCCAGCAGCTTACCGACAGTGAGCTCCTACGAGCAGTACTTC
.,TRBD1,TRBV6-1,TRBJ1-5,CASSEEADRVNQPQHF,TGTGCCAGCAGTGAAGAGGCCGACAGGGTCAATCAGCCCCAGCATTTT
few,.,TRBV28,TRBJ2-5,CASSLVGVYKTQYF,TGTGCCAGCAGTCTGGTGGGTGTGTATAAGACCCAGTACTTC